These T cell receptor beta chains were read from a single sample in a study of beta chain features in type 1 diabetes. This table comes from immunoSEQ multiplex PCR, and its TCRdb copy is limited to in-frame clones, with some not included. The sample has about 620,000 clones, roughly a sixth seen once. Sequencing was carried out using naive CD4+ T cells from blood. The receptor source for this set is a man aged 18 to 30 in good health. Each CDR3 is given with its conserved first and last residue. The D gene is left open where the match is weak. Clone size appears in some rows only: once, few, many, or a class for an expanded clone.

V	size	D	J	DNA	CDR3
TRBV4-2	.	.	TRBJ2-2	TGTGCCAGCAGCCAAGCAGGAGGGAGATCTACCGGGGAGCTGTTTTTT	CASSQAGGRSTGELFF
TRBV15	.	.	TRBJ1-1	TGTGCCACCAGCACCATCCCGAACACTGAAGCTTTCTTT	CATSTIPNTEAFF
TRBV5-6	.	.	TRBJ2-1	TGTGCCAGCAGAGGAGTAGGGGCTAGCGCCCTGGGTCGTGAGCAGTTCTTC	CASRGVGASALGREQFF
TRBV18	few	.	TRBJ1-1	TGTGCCAGCTCACCGCGGACAGACAACACTGAAGCTTTCTTT	CASSPRTDNTEAFF
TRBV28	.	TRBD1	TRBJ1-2	TGTGCCGGCCGAGGGCGGACAGGGGCCTCAGCTAACTATGGCTACACCTTC	CAGRGRTGASANYGYTF
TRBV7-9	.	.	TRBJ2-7	TGTGCCAGCAGCTTAGTGGGTCTAGTTGGGTACGAGCAGTACTTC	CASSLVGLVGYEQYF
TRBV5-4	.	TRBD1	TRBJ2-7	TGTGCCAGCAGCGCCTCGACAGGGAACTACGAGCAGTACTTC	CASSASTGNYEQYF
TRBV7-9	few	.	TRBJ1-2	TGTGCCAGCAGCTCAGCCGGGACCGAGTATGGCTACACCTTC	CASSSAGTEYGYTF
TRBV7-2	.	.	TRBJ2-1	TGTGCCAGCAGCCTCGCTGCATCACTAGTTTATGAGCAGTTCTTC	CASSLAASLVYEQFF
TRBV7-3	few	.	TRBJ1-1	TGTGCCAGCAGCTTGGGCACTGAAGCTTTCTTT	CASSLGTEAFF
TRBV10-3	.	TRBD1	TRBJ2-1	TGTGCCATCGGGGGACAGGGGAACAATGAGCAGTTCTTC	CAIGGQGNNEQFF
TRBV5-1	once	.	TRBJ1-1	TGCGCCAGCAGCCCCACCCCAGACAGGGAAGCTTTCTTT	CASSPTPDREAFF
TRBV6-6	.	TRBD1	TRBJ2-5	TGTGCCAGCAGCACCACAGGGGTTGGGGAGACCCAGTACTTC	CASSTTGVGETQYF
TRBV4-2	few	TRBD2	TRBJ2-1	TGTGCCAGCAGCCACGGGACTAGCGGGGGCCACTCCTACAATGAGCAGTTCTTC	CASSHGTSGGHSYNEQFF
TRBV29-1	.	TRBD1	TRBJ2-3	TGCAGCGCCCCCCCCGACAGGGAAGGAGCAGATACGCAGTATTTT	CSAPPDREGADTQYF
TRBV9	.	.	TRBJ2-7	TGTGCCAGCAGCACCAATACCCATCCGTCCTACGAGCAGTACTTC	CASSTNTHPSYEQYF
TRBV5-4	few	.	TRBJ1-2	TGTGCCAGCAGCTTGGGCGGGGATAGTACCTATGGCTACACCTTC	CASSLGGDSTYGYTF
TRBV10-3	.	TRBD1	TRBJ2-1	TGTGCCATCAGTGCTTCGGGACAGTGGGACCCGGACAATGAGCAGTTCTTC	CAISASGQWDPDNEQFF
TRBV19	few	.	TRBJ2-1	TGTGCCAGTAGGCTTGAGGGGAATGAGCAGTTCTTC	CASRLEGNEQFF
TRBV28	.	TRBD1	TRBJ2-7	TGTGCCAGCAGGGGGCCGGGACAGAGTCCCTACGAGCAGTACTTC	CASRGPGQSPYEQYF
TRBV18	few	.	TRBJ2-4	TGTGCCAGCTCCCTTAACGCGGTGATTCAGTACTTC	CASSLNAVIQYF
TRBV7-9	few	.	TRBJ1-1	TGTGCCAGCAGCTTAACTGCAGGGTTGAACACTGAAGCTTTCTTT	CASSLTAGLNTEAFF
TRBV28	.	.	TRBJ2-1	TGTGCCAGCAGTTTATTGGGGACATCCTTCAATGAGCAGTTCTTC	CASSLLGTSFNEQFF
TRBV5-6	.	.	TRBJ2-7	TGTGCCAGCAGCTCGGGACATACCTACGAGCAGTACTTC	CASSSGHTYEQYF
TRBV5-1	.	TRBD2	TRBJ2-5	TGCGCCAGCAGCTTTGAGCGGGGGCAAGAGACCCAGTACTTC	CASSFERGQETQYF
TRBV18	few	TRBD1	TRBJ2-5	TGTGCCAGCTCCCAACAGGGGGCTGAGACCCAGTACTTC	CASSQQGAETQYF
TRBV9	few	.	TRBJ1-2	TGTGCCAGCAGCGTAGTGCCGGGCTATGGCTACACCTTC	CASSVVPGYGYTF
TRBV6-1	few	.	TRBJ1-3	TGTGCCAGCAGGAGTGGAGGGTCCGGAAACACCATATATTTT	CASRSGGSGNTIYF
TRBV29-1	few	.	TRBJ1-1	TGCAGCGCAACAAGACTGAACACTGAAGCTTTCTTT	CSATRLNTEAFF
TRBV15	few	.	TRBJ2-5	TGTGCCACCAGCAGAACCCTGGACAGCTCAGGCCAAGAGACCCAGTACTTC	CATSRTLDSSGQETQYF
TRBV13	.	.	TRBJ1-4	TGTGCCAGCAGCGCGACGGTGGGGGGTGAAAAACTGTTTTTT	CASSATVGGEKLFF
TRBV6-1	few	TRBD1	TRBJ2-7	TGTGCCAGCAGTGAAGGGACAGGGGTCCACGAGCAGTACTTC	CASSEGTGVHEQYF
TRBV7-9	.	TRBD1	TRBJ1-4	TGTGCCAGCAGCCCCGGCGTGACAGGGCACGAAAAACTGTTTTTT	CASSPGVTGHEKLFF
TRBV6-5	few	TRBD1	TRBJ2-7	TGTGCCAGCAGTTACTACCGACAGGGGTACGAGCAGTACTTC	CASSYYRQGYEQYF
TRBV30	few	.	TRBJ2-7	TGTGCCTGGAGTGTAAGGGGACACGCGAGCTCCTACGAGCAGTACTTC	CAWSVRGHASSYEQYF
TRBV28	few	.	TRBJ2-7	TGTGCCAGCAGTAGGGACGAGCAGTACTTC	CASSRDEQYF
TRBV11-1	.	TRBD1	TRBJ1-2	TGTGCCAGCAGCTTGGGGCGGACAGGGACTAACTATGGCTACACCTTC	CASSLGRTGTNYGYTF
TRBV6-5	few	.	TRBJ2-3	TGTGCCAGCAGTTCGCGGACGGGGATAGGCACAGATACGCAGTATTTT	CASSSRTGIGTDTQYF
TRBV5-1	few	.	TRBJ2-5	TGCGCCAGCAGCCTGTGGGGCGACAAAGAGACCCAGTACTTC	CASSLWGDKETQYF
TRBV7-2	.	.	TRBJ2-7	TGTGCCAGCAGCTTAGCGCCGACCAACGCCTACGAGCAGTACTTC	CASSLAPTNAYEQYF
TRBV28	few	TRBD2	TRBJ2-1	TGTGCCAGCAGTTTAGCCCTCCTAGCGGGGCTTATCAATGAGCAGTTCTTC	CASSLALLAGLINEQFF
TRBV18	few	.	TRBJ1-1	TGTGCCAGCTCACCATCGGAGCAGGGTAGGACTGAAGCTTTCTTT	CASSPSEQGRTEAFF
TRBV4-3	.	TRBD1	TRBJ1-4	TGCGCCAGCAGCCGAGGACAGGGCTATGAAAAACTGTTTTTT	CASSRGQGYEKLFF
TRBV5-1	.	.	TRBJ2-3	TGCGCCAGCAGCTTTGGGGGAAGCACAGATACGCAGTATTTT	CASSFGGSTDTQYF
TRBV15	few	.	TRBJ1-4	TGTGCCACCAGCAGAGACAGAACTAATGAAAAACTGTTTTTT	CATSRDRTNEKLFF